The subject of this entry is one T cell receptor beta chain. Its matching antigen is unknown. Healthy and HIV-negative, the adult donors had no recent acute infections or vaccinations. Assay: immunoSEQ multiplex PCR; the TCRdb copy retains only in-frame clones and omits some. Of around 2.1 million clones listed, approximately 94% were seen once; the top ten hold roughly 0.13%. The record originates from a study of shared clonotypes between healthy human individuals. Study information: A couple of women and a few men aged 18 to 49 made up the donors. Study-wide results and caveats: Sequencing depth was a factor that was expected to affect clonotype sharing among donors.

The germline CDR1 and CDR2 sequences are SGHAT and FQNNGV. Trimming pared 2 bases from V and 2 bases from J, leaving 6 bases between. The CDR3 covers 13 residues. Sequenced material: naive CD4+ T cells sorted from blood. Sample subset: CD45RA+ positively selected. The receptor was isolated from a man aged 18 to 30 in good health. The chain couples TRBV11-2 to TRBJ1-1; D is uncertain. The DNA of the CDR3 is TGTGCCAGCAGCTTAAAGGTCAACACTGAAGCTTTCTTT. It translates to CASSLKVNTEAFF.